Listed below are T cell receptor beta chains from one sample, sequenced in a study of blood T cell repertoires in COVID-19. Data came from immunoSEQ multiplex PCR; TCRdb stores just in-frame clones and leaves some out. Of hundreds of thousands of clones in the sample, around 87% were seen once. The sequenced sample consisted of peripheral blood. The receptor set was obtained from a woman aged 40 to 50 who had recovered from COVID-19. CDR3s include the opening cysteine and the closing phenylalanine or tryptophan. Each record gives: V gene, D gene, J gene, CDR3 DNA, CDR3 protein. A D gene is named only where the DNA matches it firmly.

V: TRBV6-5
D: -
J: TRBJ1-1
DNA: TGTGCCAGTGCCAATTATCAGGACACTGAAGCTTTCTTT
CDR3: CASANYQDTEAFF

V: TRBV27
D: TRBD1
J: TRBJ1-1
DNA: TGTGCCAGCAGCGAGGGGGCGTTCACTGAAGCTTTCTTT
CDR3: CASSEGAFTEAFF

V: TRBV29-1
D: -
J: TRBJ2-1
DNA: TGCAGCGGAGGCAGGGCTGCCCTATACAATGAGCAGTTCTTC
CDR3: CSGGRAALYNEQFF

V: TRBV14
D: -
J: TRBJ1-3
DNA: TGTGCCAGCAGCCAAGATTGGCGGAGCTCTGGAAACACCATATATTTT
CDR3: CASSQDWRSSGNTIYF

V: TRBV7-2
D: -
J: TRBJ2-7
DNA: TGTGCCAGCAGCCCCGCCATAGCGGCACCCGTATACGAGCAGTACTTC
CDR3: CASSPAIAAPVYEQYF

V: TRBV19
D: -
J: TRBJ2-7
DNA: TGTGCCAGTAGTATAAGGGCCCCCTACGGGGGGCTATATGGGTACGAGCAGTACTTC
CDR3: CASSIRAPYGGLYGYEQYF

V: TRBV7-9
D: TRBD1
J: TRBJ2-1
DNA: TGTGCCAGCACAAGGGGGCAGTTCAATGAGCAGTTCTTC
CDR3: CASTRGQFNEQFF

V: TRBV29-1
D: -
J: TRBJ2-3
DNA: TGCAGCGTTGACCCGGGGGGCACAGATACGCAGTATTTT
CDR3: CSVDPGGTDTQYF

V: TRBV9
D: TRBD1
J: TRBJ1-2
DNA: TGTGCCAGCAGCGTACCTTCAGGGGGTCATAACTATGGCTACACCTTC
CDR3: CASSVPSGGHNYGYTF

V: TRBV6-5
D: TRBD2
J: TRBJ2-1
DNA: TGTGCCAGCTGCCGTAGCGGGGGCTGGGATGAGCAGTTCTTC
CDR3: CASCRSGGWDEQFF

V: TRBV24-1
D: -
J: TRBJ1-3
DNA: TGTGCCACCAGTGTGCGTAAGGGGACAAGCTCTGGAAACACCATATATTTT
CDR3: CATSVRKGTSSGNTIYF

V: TRBV6-1
D: -
J: TRBJ1-1
DNA: TGTGCCAGCAGTGAAAGAGGTAGAGCAATTGAAGCTTTCTTT
CDR3: CASSERGRAIEAFF

V: TRBV20-1
D: -
J: TRBJ2-3
DNA: TGCAGTGCCCTCAGTATGGATACGCAGTATTTT
CDR3: CSALSMDTQYF